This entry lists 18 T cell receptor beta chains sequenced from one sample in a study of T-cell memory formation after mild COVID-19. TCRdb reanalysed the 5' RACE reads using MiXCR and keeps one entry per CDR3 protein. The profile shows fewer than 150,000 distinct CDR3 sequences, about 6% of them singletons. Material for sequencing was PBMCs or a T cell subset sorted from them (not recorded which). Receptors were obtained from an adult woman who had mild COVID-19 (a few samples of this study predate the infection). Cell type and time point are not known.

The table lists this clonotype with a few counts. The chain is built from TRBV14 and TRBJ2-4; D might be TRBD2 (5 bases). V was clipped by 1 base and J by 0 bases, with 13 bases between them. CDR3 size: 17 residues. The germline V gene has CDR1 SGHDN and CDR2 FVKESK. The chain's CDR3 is CASSQAGLSLAKNIQYF. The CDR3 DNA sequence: TGTGCCAGCAGCCAAGCAGGACTTTCTCTAGCCAAAAACATTCAGTACTTC. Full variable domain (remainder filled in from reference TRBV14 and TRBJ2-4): EAGVTQFPSHSVIEKGQTVTLRCDPISGHDNLYWYRRVMGKEIKFLLHFVKESKQDESGMPNNRFLAERTGGTYSTLKVQPAELEDSGVYFCASSQAGLSLAKNIQYFGAGTRLSVL.

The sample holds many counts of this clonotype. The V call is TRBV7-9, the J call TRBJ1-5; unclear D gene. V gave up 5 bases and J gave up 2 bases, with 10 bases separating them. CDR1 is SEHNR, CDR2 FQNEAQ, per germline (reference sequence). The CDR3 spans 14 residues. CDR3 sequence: CASSPDVGNQPQHF. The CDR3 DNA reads TGTGCCAGCAGCCCGGACGTTGGCAATCAGCCCCAGCATTTT.

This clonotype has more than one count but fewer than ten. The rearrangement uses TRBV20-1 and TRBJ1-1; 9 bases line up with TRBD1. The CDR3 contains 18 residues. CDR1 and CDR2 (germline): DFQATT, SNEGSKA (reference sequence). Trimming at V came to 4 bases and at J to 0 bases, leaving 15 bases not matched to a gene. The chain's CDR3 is CSATRYDRGGSLNTEAFF. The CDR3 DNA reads TGCAGTGCTACACGCTACGACAGGGGGGGTTCTTTGAACACTGAAGCTTTCTTT.

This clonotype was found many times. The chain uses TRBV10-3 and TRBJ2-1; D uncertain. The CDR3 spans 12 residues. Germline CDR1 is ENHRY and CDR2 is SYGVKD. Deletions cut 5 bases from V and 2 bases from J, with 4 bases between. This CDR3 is CAISSTYNEQFF. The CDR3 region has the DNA TGTGCCATCAGTTCGACCTACAATGAGCAGTTCTTC.

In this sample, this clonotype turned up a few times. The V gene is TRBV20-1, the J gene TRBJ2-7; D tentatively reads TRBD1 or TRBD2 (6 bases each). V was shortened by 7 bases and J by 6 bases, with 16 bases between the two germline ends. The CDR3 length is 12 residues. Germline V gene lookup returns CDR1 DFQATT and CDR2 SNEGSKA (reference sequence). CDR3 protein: CSEGGRGGEQYF. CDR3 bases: TGCAGTGAGGGGGGCAGGGGCGGCGAGCAGTACTTC.

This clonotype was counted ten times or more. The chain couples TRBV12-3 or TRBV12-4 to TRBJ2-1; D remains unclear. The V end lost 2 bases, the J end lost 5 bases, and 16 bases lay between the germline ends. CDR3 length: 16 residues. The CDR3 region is CASSLRQSWVDNEQFF. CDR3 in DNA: TGTGCCAGCAGTTTAAGGCAGTCGTGGGTCGACAATGAGCAGTTCTTC.

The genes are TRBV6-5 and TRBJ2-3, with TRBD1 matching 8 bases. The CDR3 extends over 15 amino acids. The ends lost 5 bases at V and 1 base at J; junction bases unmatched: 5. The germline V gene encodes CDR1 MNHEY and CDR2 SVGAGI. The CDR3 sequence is CASSRQGWGTDTQYF. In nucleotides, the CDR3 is TGTGCCAGCAGTCGACAGGGGTGGGGCACAGATACGCAGTATTTT.

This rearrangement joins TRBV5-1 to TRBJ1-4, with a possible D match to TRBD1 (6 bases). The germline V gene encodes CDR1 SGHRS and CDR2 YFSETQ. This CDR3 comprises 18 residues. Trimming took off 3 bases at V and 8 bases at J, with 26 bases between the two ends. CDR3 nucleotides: TGCGCCAGCAGCTGGGGAGGATGGTCGACAGGATTAGGGGAAAAACTGTTTTTT. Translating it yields CASSWGGWSTGLGEKLFF.

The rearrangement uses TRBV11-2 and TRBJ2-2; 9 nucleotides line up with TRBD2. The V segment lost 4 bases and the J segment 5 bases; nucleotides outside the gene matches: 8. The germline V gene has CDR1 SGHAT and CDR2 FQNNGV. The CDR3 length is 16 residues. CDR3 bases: TGTGCCAGCAGCTCAGTAGCGGGAGATGTGACCGGGGAGCTGTTTTTT. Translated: CASSSVAGDVTGELFF.

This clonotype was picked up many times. DNA for the CDR3: TGCGCCAGCAGCTATCAGGGGGCGGTGAACACTGAAGCTTTCTTT. It translates to CASSYQGAVNTEAFF. The chain combines TRBV5-1 with TRBJ1-1; 8 bases map to TRBD1. J was trimmed by 0 bases and V by 3 bases; bases with no gene match: 4. Germline V CDR1 and CDR2: SGHRS, YFSETQ. The length of the CDR3 is 15 residues.

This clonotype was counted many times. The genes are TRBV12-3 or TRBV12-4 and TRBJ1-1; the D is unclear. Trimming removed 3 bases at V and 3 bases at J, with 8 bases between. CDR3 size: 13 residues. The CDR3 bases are TGTGCCAGCAGTTTTTCTGGGGACACTGAAGCTTTCTTT. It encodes CASSFSGDTEAFF.

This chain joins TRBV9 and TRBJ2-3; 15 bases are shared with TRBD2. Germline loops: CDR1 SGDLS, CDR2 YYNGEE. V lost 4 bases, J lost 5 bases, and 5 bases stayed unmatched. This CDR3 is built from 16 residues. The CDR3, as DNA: TGTGCCAGCAGCCCCGGACTAGCGGGGGGGCAAGATACGCAGTATTTT. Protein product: CASSPGLAGGQDTQYF.

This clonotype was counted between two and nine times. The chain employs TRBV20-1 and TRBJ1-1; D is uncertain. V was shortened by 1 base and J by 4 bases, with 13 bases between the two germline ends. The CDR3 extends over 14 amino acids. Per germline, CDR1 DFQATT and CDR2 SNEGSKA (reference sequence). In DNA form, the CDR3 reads TGCAGTGCTAGAGTACCAGGCCGGGCCACTGAAGCTTTCTTT. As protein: CSARVPGRATEAFF.

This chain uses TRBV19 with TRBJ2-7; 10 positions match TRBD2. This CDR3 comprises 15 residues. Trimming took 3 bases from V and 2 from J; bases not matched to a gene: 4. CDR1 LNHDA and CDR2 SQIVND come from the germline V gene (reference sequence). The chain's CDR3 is CASSIGLAVPYEQYF. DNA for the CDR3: TGTGCCAGTAGTATTGGACTAGCGGTCCCCTACGAGCAGTACTTC. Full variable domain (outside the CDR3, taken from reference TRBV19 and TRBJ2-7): DGGITQSPKYLFRKEGQNVTLSCEQNLNHDAMYWYRQDPGQGLRLIYYSQIVNDFQKGDIAEGYSVSREKKESFPLTVTSAQKNPTAFYLCASSIGLAVPYEQYFGPGTRLTVT.

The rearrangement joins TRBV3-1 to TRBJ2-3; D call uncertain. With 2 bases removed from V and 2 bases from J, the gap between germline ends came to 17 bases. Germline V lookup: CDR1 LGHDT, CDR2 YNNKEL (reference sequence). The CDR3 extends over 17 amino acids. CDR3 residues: CASSQHIRYRNTDTQYF. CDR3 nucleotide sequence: TGTGCCAGCAGCCAACATATACGATACCGGAACACAGATACGCAGTATTTT.

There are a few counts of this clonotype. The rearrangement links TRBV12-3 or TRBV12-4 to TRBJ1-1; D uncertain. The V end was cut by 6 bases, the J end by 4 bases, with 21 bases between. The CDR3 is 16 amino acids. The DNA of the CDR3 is TGTGCCAGCAGCCCCGGGCCTTCCCGGAGGCCCACTGAAGCTTTCTTT. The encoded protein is CASSPGPSRRPTEAFF.

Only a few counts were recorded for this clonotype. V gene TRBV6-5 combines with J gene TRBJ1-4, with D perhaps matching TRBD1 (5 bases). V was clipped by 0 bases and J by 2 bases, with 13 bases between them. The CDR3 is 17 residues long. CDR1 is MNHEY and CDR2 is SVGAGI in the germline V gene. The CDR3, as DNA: TGTGCCAGCAGTTACTCCGCGGACATCTTGACTAATGAAAAACTGTTTTTT. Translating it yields CASSYSADILTNEKLFF.

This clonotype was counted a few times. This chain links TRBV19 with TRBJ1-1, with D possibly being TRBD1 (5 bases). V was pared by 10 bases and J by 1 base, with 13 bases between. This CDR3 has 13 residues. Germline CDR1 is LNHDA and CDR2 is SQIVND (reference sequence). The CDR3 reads CATSHQGNTEAFF. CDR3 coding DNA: TGTGCCACCTCCCACCAGGGGAACACTGAAGCTTTCTTT.